Listed here are 21 T cell receptor beta chains from one sample, sequenced in a study of regulatory T cells in long-lasting Graves disease. Stated time point: newly diagnosed GD, antithyroid drugs for less than 3 months. There was RNA extracted from PBMCs, and the TCR library was made from it. With iRepertoire HTBI primers and Arm-PCR of CDR3 regions, TCR beta libraries were built. TCRdb ran MiXCR on the multiplex PCR reads and lists one entry per CDR3 protein. The sample holds 400,000 to 500,000 distinct CDR3 sequences; over 15% are singletons and the top ten take roughly 23%. The sample also formed part of further work on T cells in Graves' hyperthyroidism and ophthalmopathy.

The sequences come from peripheral blood mononuclear cells (PBMCs), collected at new diagnosis, from a patient treated with antithyroid drugs. The origin of the receptors is a woman between 18 and 29 years old with Graves disease.

This clonotype was seen ten or more times. This rearrangement joins TRBV6-9 to TRBJ2-3, with TRBD2 matching over 10 bases. CDR1 is MNHGY and CDR2 is SVAAGI in the germline V gene. Trimming cost V 3 bases and J 6 bases; bases outside gene matches: 12. The CDR3 contains 17 residues. CDR3 loop: CASSYLSGLAYDDTQYF. For the CDR3, the DNA is TGTGCCAGCAGTTACCTCTCGGGACTAGCGTACGACGATACGCAGTATTTT.

The chain joins TRBV30 to TRBJ2-4; 11 nucleotides agree with TRBD1. The CDR3 has 14 amino acids. Trimming cost V 5 bases and J 8 bases; bases outside gene matches: 8. Germline CDR1 reads GTSNPN; CDR2 reads SVGIG (reference sequence). CDR3: CAWGQGAFRDIQYF. CDR3 coding DNA: TGTGCCTGGGGACAGGGGGCGTTCAGGGACATTCAGTACTTC.

This clonotype was seen a handful of times. This chain connects TRBV14 to TRBJ1-1; D not resolved. V was cut by 3 bases and J by 10 bases, with 9 bases left in between. Per germline, CDR1 SGHDN and CDR2 FVKESK. The CDR3 consists of 11 residues. CDR3 sequence (DNA): TGTGCCAGCAGCCACGAGGGTAGAGCTTTCTTT. Protein product: CASSHEGRAFF.

This clonotype showed up many times. V gene TRBV28 combines with J gene TRBJ2-1, with 7 bases that match TRBD2. CDR3 length equals 15 residues. The germline V gene has CDR1 MDHEN and CDR2 SYDVKM. With V trimmed by 4 bases and J by 7 bases, 10 bases remained unmatched. The CDR3 loop is CASSSRGRRTNEQFF. CDR3 sequence (DNA): TGTGCCAGCAGTTCTCGCGGGAGACGAACGAATGAGCAGTTCTTC.

There are many counts of this clonotype. The chain is built from TRBV6-1 and TRBJ2-5, with 9 bases lining up with TRBD1. With 6 bases clipped from V and 7 bases from J, the junction kept 6 bases outside the gene matches. The CDR3 extends over 13 amino acids. Germline values: CDR1 MNHNS, CDR2 SASEGT. The DNA of the CDR3 is TGTGCCAGCAGCCCTACGACAGGGGGGACCCAGTACTTC. This encodes CASSPTTGGTQYF.

This clonotype was detected many times. V gene TRBV5-1 combines with J gene TRBJ2-1; 8 bases are a match to TRBD2. CDR1 is SGHRS, CDR2 YFSETQ, per germline. The ends lost 4 bases at V and 7 bases at J; junction bases unmatched: 10. The CDR3 runs 15 residues. The CDR3 sequence is CASSRAGAGGNEQFF. In nucleotides, the CDR3 is TGCGCCAGCAGCAGAGCGGGAGCAGGTGGGAATGAGCAGTTCTTC.

This clonotype was recorded a few times. The DNA of the CDR3 is TGTGCCAGCAGCTTAGAAGGGACTCAAAATTACAATGAGCAGTTCTTC. Protein sequence: CASSLEGTQNYNEQFF. This rearrangement joins TRBV7-3 to TRBJ2-1; perhaps TRBD2 as D (6 bases). Germline V gene lookup returns CDR1 SGHTA and CDR2 FQGTGA. Trimming shortened V by 2 bases and J by 4 bases, and 15 bases separated the two germline ends. The CDR3 is made up of 16 amino acids. The full variable domain, its missing parts supplied by reference TRBV7-3 and TRBJ2-1, is GAGVSQTPSNKVTEKGKYVELRCDPISGHTALYWYRQSLGQGPEFLIYFQGTGAADDSGLPNDRFFAVRPEGSVSTLKIQRTERGDSAVYLCASSLEGTQNYNEQFFGPGTRLTVL.

V gene TRBV7-9 combines with J gene TRBJ2-2; D remains ambiguous. This CDR3 contains 15 residues. From germline, CDR1 is SEHNR and CDR2 FQNEAQ (reference sequence). Deletions cut 5 bases from V and 5 bases from J, with 15 bases between. The CDR3 nucleotides read TGTGCCAGCAGCCCCGGCAGGTTGGGGACCGGGGAGCTGTTTTTT. It yields the protein CASSPGRLGTGELFF.

This clonotype has a handful of counts. The chain employs TRBV28 and TRBJ2-7; TRBD2 agrees at 11 bases. Germline values: CDR1 MDHEN, CDR2 SYDVKM. The CDR3 is 16 residues long. J was trimmed by 1 base and V by 3 bases; bases with no gene match: 5. The chain's CDR3 is CASSFTSGSASYEQYF. The CDR3, as DNA: TGTGCCAGCAGTTTTACTAGCGGGAGTGCATCCTACGAGCAGTACTTC.

This clonotype was observed a few times. The chain has TRBV29-1 and TRBJ1-1; D is unclear. Germline CDR1 is SQVTM and CDR2 is ANQGSEA. CDR3 length equals 10 residues. Trimming shortened V by 6 bases and J by 4 bases, and 6 bases separated the two germline ends. For the CDR3, the DNA is TGCAGCGTAGAGGTCACTGAAGCTTTCTTT. Its translation: CSVEVTEAFF.

For the CDR3, the DNA is TGTGCCAGCAGCTTAGACGGGACCCCCTACAATGAGCAGTTCTTC. It translates to CASSLDGTPYNEQFF. V is TRBV11-3 and J is TRBJ2-1; perhaps D is TRBD1 or TRBD2 (5 bases each). This CDR3 has 15 amino acids. Trimming cost V 0 bases and J 2 bases, with 8 bases left between them. Germline V gene sequence: CDR1 SGHNT, CDR2 YENEEA.

J is TRBJ2-3 and V is TRBV5-8; TRBD2 matches 8 bases. CDR3 length: 15 residues. J gave up 7 bases and V 2 bases, and 9 bases lay outside the gene matches. Germline V gives CDR1 SGHTS, CDR2 YDEGEE. The CDR3 sequence: CASSLEAGVWNTQYF. The CDR3 nucleotides are TGTGCCAGCAGCTTAGAAGCGGGAGTCTGGAATACGCAGTATTTT.

This clonotype was seen many times. V gene TRBV12-3 or TRBV12-4 combines with J gene TRBJ2-3; 8 bases map to TRBD1. Trimming took 3 bases from V and 5 from J; bases not matched to a gene: 7. This CDR3 is 15 amino acids long. DNA of the CDR3: TGTGCCAGCAGTTTGGACAGGGAAGGTAAAGATACGCAGTATTTT. This encodes CASSLDREGKDTQYF.

Many counts were recorded for this clonotype. The chain employs TRBV5-1 and TRBJ2-1; tentative D call: TRBD2 (6 bases). Looked up from germline, CDR1 is SGHRS and CDR2 is YFSETQ. The CDR3 length is 14 residues. Trimming left V 5 bases short and J 10 bases short, with 19 bases between. CDR3 amino acids: CASSREDFLGEQFF. The DNA of the CDR3 is TGCGCCAGCAGTAGGGAGGACTTCCTCGGGGAGCAGTTCTTC.

There are many counts of this clonotype. The CDR3 sequence: CASSEDRLAGGNTGELFF. CDR3 DNA: TGTGCCAGCAGCGAAGACCGACTAGCGGGAGGGAACACCGGGGAGCTGTTTTTT. This chain links TRBV7-8 with TRBJ2-2; TRBD2 matches 13 bases. Per germline, CDR1 SGHVS and CDR2 FQNEAQ. The CDR3 has 18 residues. J gave up 1 base and V 5 bases, and 7 bases lay outside the gene matches. The full variable domain, rest sourced from reference TRBV7-8 and TRBJ2-2, is GAGVSQSPRYKVAKRGQDVALRCDPISGHVSLFWYQQALGQGPEFLTYFQNEAQLDKSGLPSDRFFAERPEGSVSTLKIQRTQQEDSAVYLCASSEDRLAGGNTGELFFGEGSRLTVL.

In this sample, this clonotype turned up once. This may arise from a read error, as a much more abundant clone is one base away. This rearrangement joins TRBV2 to TRBJ1-6; tentative D call: TRBD1 (6 bases). The CDR3 is 16 amino acids. Looked up from germline, CDR1 is SNHLY and CDR2 is FYNNEI. The CDR3 DNA sequence: TGTGTCAGCAGTGAAGTTGGGTTCGGCGGGGGCTCACCCCTCCACTTT. It translates to CVSSEVGFGGGSPLHF.

This clonotype was observed at least ten times. V usage is TRBV12-3 or TRBV12-4 and J usage is TRBJ2-7, with D possibly TRBD1 on 6 matching bases. The ends were cut back, 2 bases at V and 5 bases at J, with 13 bases in the middle. There are 14 residues in the CDR3. The CDR3 is CASSLTQGTHEQYF. The CDR3 region has the DNA TGTGCCAGCAGTTTAACCCAGGGGACCCACGAGCAGTACTTC.

This clonotype was found many times. The chain has TRBV6-1 and TRBJ2-1, with D maybe TRBD2 (6 bases). Germline values: CDR1 MNHNS, CDR2 SASEGT. The CDR3 sequence is 15 residues long. The V and J ends lost 1 base and 3 bases respectively, with 10 bases between them. CDR3: CASSEERVLYNEQFF. The CDR3, as DNA: TGTGCCAGCAGTGAAGAGCGGGTACTCTACAATGAGCAGTTCTTC.

This clonotype was recorded a few times. A much larger clone sits a single nucleotide away, making a read error possible. The rearrangement uses TRBV2 and TRBJ1-5; D unresolved. This CDR3 region has 13 residues. Germline lookup yields CDR1 SNHLY and CDR2 FYNNEI. CDR3 in DNA: TGTGCCAGCGGACCACAATTCAATCGGCCCCAGCATTTT. Residues: CASGPQFNRPQHF.

This clonotype was recorded a few times. The chain is built from TRBV27 and TRBJ2-4; TRBD2 matches 8 bases. Trimming at V came to 4 bases and at J to 7 bases, leaving 12 bases not matched to a gene. From germline, CDR1 is MNHEY and CDR2 SMNVEV (reference sequence). The CDR3 totals 16 residues. CDR3 nucleotides: TGTGCCAGCAGTTCGCCCTCGGGGGGGGAACTCAACATTCAGTACTTC. Its protein product is CASSSPSGGELNIQYF.

The table lists this clonotype with many counts. The chain carries TRBV20-1 and TRBJ2-1; no firm D call. The CDR3 has 12 residues. Trimming left V 0 bases short and J 7 bases short, with 7 bases between. Germline values: CDR1 DFQATT, CDR2 SNEGSKA (reference sequence). The CDR3 protein is CSARDQENEQFF. The CDR3 region has the DNA TGCAGTGCTAGAGATCAAGAGAATGAGCAGTTCTTC.